A single TCR beta chain is shown here with its context. No antigen is known for it. Assay used: immunoSEQ multiplex PCR; TCRdb lists only in-frame clones, some missing. The sample lists some 980,000 clones, approximately 76% occurring once. Trimming removed 0 bases from V and 1 base from J; junction bases left unmatched: 9. The CDR3 runs 17 residues. Germline CDR1 reads SGHRS; CDR2 reads YFSETQ. This entry belongs to a study of shared clonotypes between healthy human individuals. The overall study: Per-donor plates numbered three CD4 naive, three CD4 memory, two CD8 naive and one CD8 memory.

Study outcomes and limitations: Having only a few donors restricted how much genetic and exposure-history diversity was captured.

V gene TRBV5-1 combines with J gene TRBJ2-7; 8 nucleotides align to TRBD2. This receptor was identified in a man aged 18 to 29 in good health. Sequences were obtained from memory CD4+ T cells sorted from blood. Documented subset: CD45RA-negative fraction. CDR3 sequence: CASSLVYVTSASYEQYF. DNA for the CDR3: TGCGCCAGCAGCTTGGTTTATGTGACTAGCGCTTCCTACGAGCAGTACTTC.